This TCR beta chain was captured by sequencing in a study of blood T cell repertoires in COVID-19. Across the whole study: There were acute and convalescent COVID-19 samples, and they came from the United States, Italy and Spain. From T cells, B-cell-depleted T cells, or PBMCs came the material, which was cDNA or gDNA.

Original processing methods: Amplification of reference gene primers provided the estimated nucleated cell counts. Generated by immunoSEQ multiplex PCR, the TCRdb table keeps only in-frame clones and is missing some. V, J and clone size are taken as reported in that table, and D and trimming were inferred from the DNA itself. In the table there are some 370,000 clones, approximately 87% of which are singletons. This CDR3 is 15 amino acids long. CDR1 is SGHAT, CDR2 FQNNGV, per germline. The germline V and J ends were trimmed by 1 base and 5 bases, with 14 bases remaining between them. Enrolment of Seattle patients took place during active infection, and they were followed longitudinally.

This TCR derives from a woman in her twenties or thirties with COVID-19, enrolled during active disease. Sample: peripheral blood. The rearrangement uses TRBV11-2 and TRBJ1-1; maybe TRBD1 (5 bases). The CDR3 DNA follows: TGTGCCAGCAGCTTAGCCGGCAGGGCTGGAACTGAAGCTTTCTTT. It translates to CASSLAGRAGTEAFF. The variable domain in full, completed from reference TRBV11-2 and TRBJ1-1, reads EAGVAQSPRYKIIEKRQSVAFWCNPISGHATLYWYQQILGQGPKLLIQFQNNGVVDDSQLPKDRFSAERLKGVDSTLKIQPAKLEDSAVYLCASSLAGRAGTEAFFGQGTRLTVV.